Following are 21 T cell receptor beta chains from one sample sequenced in a study of PD-1 blockade in classical Hodgkin lymphoma. Measured with immunoSEQ multiplex PCR; TCRdb has only the in-frame clones, and not every one. The table records some 86,000 clones, approximately 90% of them present only once. The time point: cycle 4 day 1 (C4D1), after 5 to 7 weeks of nivolumab. No patient escaped relapse after autologous stem cell transplantation, and brentuximab vedotin exposure varied. Sequencing was performed on peripheral blood mononuclear cells (PBMCs), taken before the fourth cycle of nivolumab. These receptors all come from a human donor with classical Hodgkin lymphoma.

This chain uses TRBV19 with TRBJ2-3; possibly TRBD2 for D (6 bases). Trimming took off 7 bases at V and 3 bases at J, with 14 bases between the two ends. The CDR3 runs to 14 residues. The V gene's germline CDR1 is LNHDA and CDR2 SQIVND (reference sequence). The CDR3 loop is CASKTGLSTDTQYF. For the CDR3, the DNA is TGTGCCAGTAAAACGGGACTCTCAACAGATACGCAGTATTTT.

This chain links TRBV6-5 with TRBJ1-2; 7 bases are a match to TRBD1. V trimming: 6 bases; J trimming: 6 bases; junction bases outside the gene matches: 7. Germline loops: CDR1 MNHEY, CDR2 SVGAGI. The CDR3 is 13 residues long. This chain's CDR3 is CASSRSGGDGYTF. The CDR3 DNA reads as TGTGCCAGCAGCAGATCAGGGGGGGATGGCTACACCTTC.

V gene TRBV9 combines with J gene TRBJ1-2, with TRBD1 matching 10 bases. The CDR3 length is 15 residues. Germline V gene data show CDR1 as SGDLS and CDR2 as YYNGEE. V lost 0 bases and J lost 4; bases outside the gene matches: 3. For the CDR3, the DNA is TGTGCCAGCAGCGTAGGACAGGGGGCAGGCTATGGCTACACCTTC. It codes for CASSVGQGAGYGYTF.

J is TRBJ2-3 and V is TRBV28; TRBD1 matches at 8 bases. The V gene's germline CDR1 is MDHEN and CDR2 SYDVKM. The junction had 5 bases not matched to a gene; V was cut back by 5 bases and J by 1 base. This CDR3 contains 15 residues. The CDR3 is CASSPPTGGTDTQYF. The CDR3 nucleotides read TGTGCCAGCAGTCCCCCGACAGGGGGCACAGATACGCAGTATTTT.

The rearrangement joins TRBV18 to TRBJ2-5, with TRBD1 matching 10 bases. Looked up from germline, CDR1 is KGHSH and CDR2 is LQKENI. The trim removed 2 bases at V and 11 bases at J, leaving 17 bases unmatched. This CDR3 contains 17 residues. CDR3 coding DNA: TGTGCCAGCTCACCAGGGGGGCCGGGACAGGGGATGAGTGAGCAGTACTTC. It is translated as CASSPGGPGQGMSEQYF.

This chain uses TRBV7-2 with TRBJ1-2; D may be TRBD1 (6 bases). The CDR3 length is 13 residues. Trimming removed 5 bases at V and 8 bases at J, with 15 bases between. Germline CDR1 reads SGHTA; CDR2 reads FQGNSA. For the CDR3, the DNA is TGTGCCAGCAGCAGGAACAGGGTGTCCGGCTACACCTTC. It encodes CASSRNRVSGYTF. Full variable domain (rest looked up from reference TRBV7-2 and TRBJ1-2): GAGVSQSPSNKVTEKGKDVELRCDPISGHTALYWYRQSLGQGLEFLIYFQGNSAPDKSGLPSDRFSAERTGGSVSTLTIQRTQQEDSAVYLCASSRNRVSGYTFGSGTRLTVV.

This chain joins TRBV7-9 and TRBJ2-7; unclear D gene. V lost 1 base to trimming and J lost 5 bases, with 15 bases between them. CDR3 size: 15 residues. Germline V gene lookup returns CDR1 SEHNR and CDR2 FQNEAQ (reference sequence). The CDR3 nucleotides are TGTGCCAGCAGCTTAGTCGGAGCAGGTCAAAACGAGCAGTACTTC. It yields the protein CASSLVGAGQNEQYF.

V is TRBV30 and J is TRBJ1-6, with 7 bases lining up with TRBD1. The CDR3 runs to 13 residues. Per germline, CDR1 GTSNPN and CDR2 SVGIG (reference sequence). J was trimmed by 14 bases and V by 5 bases; bases with no gene match: 12. CDR3 DNA: TGTGCCTGGTCTGGAGGGGGCCACATATCCCTCCACTTT. This encodes CAWSGGGHISLHF.

CDR3 amino acids: CASSPRAGTDTQYF. The CDR3 coding sequence is TGTGCCAGCTCACCACGGGCAGGCACAGATACGCAGTATTTT. The V gene is TRBV18, the J gene TRBJ2-3; D call uncertain. This CDR3 contains 14 residues. V shed 1 base and J shed 1 base, with 6 bases lying between them. Per the germline V gene, CDR1 is KGHSH and CDR2 is LQKENI.

The rearrangement joins TRBV5-1 to TRBJ1-5; D not certain. Trimming removed 0 bases at V and 2 bases at J, with 9 bases between. Germline CDR1 reads SGHRS; CDR2 reads YFSETQ. The CDR3 consists of 15 residues. In nucleotides, the CDR3 is TGCGCCAGCAGCTTGGGGGAGGTGGGCAATCAGCCCCAGCATTTT. This sequence encodes CASSLGEVGNQPQHF.

The V and J genes are TRBV27 and TRBJ2-7; D could derive from TRBD1 or TRBD2 (6 bases each). CDR1 is MNHEY and CDR2 is SMNVEV in the germline V gene (reference sequence). Trimming took off 2 bases at V and 0 bases at J, with 14 bases between the two ends. The CDR3 consists of 16 residues. DNA of the CDR3: TGTGCCAGCAGTTTAAAGGGGGGAAGGGTCTCCTACGAGCAGTACTTC. Translation gives CASSLKGGRVSYEQYF.

The CDR3 DNA follows: TGTGCCAGCAGCTTACAGGGGGCAGTCGAAAATGAGCAGTTCTTC. It codes for CASSLQGAVENEQFF. The gene calls are TRBV13 and TRBJ2-1; 8 positions agree with TRBD1. V gave up 2 bases and J gave up 7 bases; unmatched junction bases: 7. CDR1 PRHDT and CDR2 FYEKMQ come from the germline V gene (reference sequence). The CDR3 is made up of 15 amino acids.

This clone was counted once. The chain combines TRBV27 with TRBJ2-5, with 13 bases identical to TRBD2. This CDR3 contains 15 residues. Germline CDR1 MNHEY, CDR2 SMNVEV (reference sequence). J gave up 4 bases and V 5 bases, and 4 bases lay outside the gene matches. The CDR3 loop reads CASSTSGGAGETQYF. The CDR3 DNA reads as TGTGCCAGCAGTACTAGCGGGGGGGCGGGAGAGACCCAGTACTTC.

The rearrangement joins TRBV6-5 to TRBJ1-4, with 8 bases identical to TRBD1. CDR3 length: 14 amino acids. V shed 6 bases and J 8 bases; nucleotides not matched to a gene: 8. CDR1 and CDR2 (germline): MNHEY, SVGAGI. The chain's CDR3 is CASSQDRVREKLFF. DNA of the CDR3: TGTGCCAGCAGCCAGGACAGGGTTCGGGAAAAACTGTTTTTT.

The CDR3 sequence: CASSVPGELFF. The CDR3 DNA reads as TGTGCCAGCAGTGTACCCGGGGAGCTGTTTTTT. The chain uses TRBV5-6 and TRBJ2-2; D is unclear. The CDR3 spans 11 residues. Trimming pared 5 bases from V and 6 bases from J, leaving 5 bases between. Germline CDR1 reads SGHDT; CDR2 reads YYEEEE.

The chain uses TRBV19 and TRBJ2-5; 12 bases map to TRBD1. The CDR3 length is 20 residues. Germline-derived CDR1 and CDR2 are LNHDA and SQIVND (reference sequence). V shed 2 bases and J 3 bases; nucleotides not matched to a gene: 16. Here the CDR3 reads CASSILVGTGGFAEKETQYF. CDR3 DNA: TGTGCCAGTAGTATACTCGTCGGGACAGGGGGCTTCGCGGAGAAAGAGACCCAGTACTTC.

A note on this clone: Other DNA sequences in the same sample also yield this CDR3. The chain combines TRBV4-1 with TRBJ2-7; D uncertain. Germline V gene sequence: CDR1 MGHRA, CDR2 YSYEKL. This CDR3 region has 13 residues. The ends were cut back, 0 bases at V and 3 bases at J, with 6 bases in the middle. CDR3 nucleotides: TGCGCCAGCAGCCAAGATCGAGGCTACGAGCAGTACTTC. This translates into CASSQDRGYEQYF.

This sequence joins TRBV1 and TRBJ2-1; the listed D gene, TRBD2, was not tested against the DNA. TRBV1 is annotated as a pseudogene. This CDR3 has 19 residues. CDR3 nucleotide sequence: TGCACCAGCAGCCAAGTCCCCAATGGGCCCCGGGGAGGAGTCAATGAGCAGTTCTTC. Its translation is CTSSQVPNGPRGGVNEQFF.

This clone showed up just once. The rearrangement joins TRBV6-5 to TRBJ1-2; 10 positions agree with TRBD1. The CDR3 runs 15 residues. Unmatched junction bases numbered 7, after V lost 5 bases and J lost 4 bases. Germline CDR1 and CDR2: MNHEY and SVGAGI. The CDR3 DNA is TGTGCCAGCAGTCCCGACAGGGGGCAGGTCTATGGCTACACCTTC. Translation: CASSPDRGQVYGYTF.

This CDR3 is CASSEQENTEAFF. Written as DNA, the CDR3 is TGTGCCAGTAGCGAACAGGAGAACACTGAAGCTTTCTTT. This sequence joins TRBV19 and TRBJ1-1; D perhaps matches TRBD1 (5 bases). The CDR3 totals 13 residues. Germline V gene sequence: CDR1 LNHDA, CDR2 SQIVND (reference sequence). Deletions cut 6 bases from V and 1 base from J, with 9 bases between.

The chain employs TRBV11-2 and TRBJ2-2, with 9 bases identical to TRBD1. CDR1 is SGHAT and CDR2 is FQNNGV in the germline V gene. J was trimmed by 4 bases and V by 3 bases; bases with no gene match: 6. The CDR3 extends over 16 amino acids. Here the CDR3 DNA reads TGTGCCAGCAGCTTTACAGGGGGCTGGATCACCGGGGAGCTGTTTTTT. Translated, it gives CASSFTGGWITGELFF. Complete variable domain (other parts from reference TRBV11-2 and TRBJ2-2): EAGVAQSPRYKIIEKRQSVAFWCNPISGHATLYWYQQILGQGPKLLIQFQNNGVVDDSQLPKDRFSAERLKGVDSTLKIQPAKLEDSAVYLCASSFTGGWITGELFFGEGSRLTVL.